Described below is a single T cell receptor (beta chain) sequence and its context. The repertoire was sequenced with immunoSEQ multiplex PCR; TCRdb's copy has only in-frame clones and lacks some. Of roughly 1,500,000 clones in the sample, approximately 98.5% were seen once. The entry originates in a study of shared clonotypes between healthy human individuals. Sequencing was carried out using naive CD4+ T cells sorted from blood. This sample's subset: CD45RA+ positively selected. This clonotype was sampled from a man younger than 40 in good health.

The CDR3 is CASSLGGRLLREQYF. CDR3 in DNA: TGTGCCAGCAGCTTAGGGGGCCGTCTGCTTAGGGAGCAGTACTTC. The chain links TRBV7-2 to TRBJ2-7, with D possibly TRBD1 on 5 matching bases. Germline values: CDR1 SGHTA, CDR2 FQGNSA. This CDR3 has 15 residues. V was clipped by 1 base and J by 7 bases, with 17 bases between them.